The clone carrying this T cell receptor (beta chain) was observed a few times. Its antigen is unknown. The sample is drawn from a study of T cells after yellow fever vaccination. Whole-study results and caveats: The CD4 and CD8 compartments had a small share of their clonotypes in common. The bulk population could contribute abundant contaminating clonotypes to FACS-sorted repertoires. Most primary-vaccination clones reappeared after the booster (about 95% CD4, 75% to 90% CD8).

Trimming removed 5 bases at V and 3 bases at J, with 6 bases between. The CDR3 extends over 11 amino acids. Per the germline V gene, CDR1 is SQVTM and CDR2 is ANQGSEA. 5'RACE template switching added a universal primer site and UMIs to TCR cDNA. TCRdb re-called the 5' RACE reads with MiXCR, one entry per CDR3 protein. The sample comprises fewer than 400,000 distinct CDR3 sequences, 6% to 8% of which are singletons, and about 15% rests with the top ten. This specimen consisted of PBMCs, obtained 5 days after the yellow fever booster vaccination. This clonotype was obtained from a man aged 25-40 years who received the YFV17D yellow fever vaccine. J is TRBJ2-3 and V is TRBV29-1; D unclear. The CDR3 DNA follows: TGCAGCGTTTTCGCTACAGATACGCAGTATTTT. As protein: CSVFATDTQYF.